Detailed here is one T cell receptor beta chain. Its antigen is not known. This CDR3 contains 15 residues. Germline assignment: CDR1 MDHEN and CDR2 SYDVKM. V gave up 6 bases and J gave up 0 bases, with 15 bases separating them. Primers for the PCR totalled 60 Vbeta and 13 Jbeta. Original methodology: The count from a later analysis was tens of millions of unique TCR beta chains, some 9.9 million of them shared. Produced via immunoSEQ multiplex PCR; TCRdb's table is partial and in-frame only. Clone size and V and J calls were adopted from that table, with D and trimming inferred from the DNA. The sample shows about 200,000 clones, and about 1.1% sits with its ten largest clones. This entry is derived from a study of cytomegalovirus exposure and HLA in healthy donors. The study's findings and limits: Judged likely to be a sequencing artifact was a cluster of highly shared sequence variants.

V is TRBV28 and J is TRBJ2-7; no reliable D call. Sequencing was performed on PBMCs. This clonotype was sampled from a girl aged 2 to 9 in good health and CMV-seropositive. CDR3 region: CASSPPLALSYEQYF. Here the CDR3 DNA reads TGTGCCAGCAGCCCCCCCCTTGCGCTCTCCTACGAGCAGTACTTC.